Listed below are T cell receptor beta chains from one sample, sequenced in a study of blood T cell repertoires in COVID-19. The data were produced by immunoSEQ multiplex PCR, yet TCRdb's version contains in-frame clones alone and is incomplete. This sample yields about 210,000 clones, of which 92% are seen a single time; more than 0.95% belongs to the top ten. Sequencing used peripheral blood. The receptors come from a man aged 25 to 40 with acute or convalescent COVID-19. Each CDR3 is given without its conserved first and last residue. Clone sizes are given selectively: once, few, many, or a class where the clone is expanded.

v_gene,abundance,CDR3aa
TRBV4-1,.,ASSQGVAADEQF
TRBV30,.,AWSVGGAWNTEAF
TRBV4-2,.,ASSHRPQGADTQY
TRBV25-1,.,ASSGFPGGPNYGYT
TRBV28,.,ASTGQVFNEQF
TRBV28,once,ASSADSAQPQH
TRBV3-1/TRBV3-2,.,ASSQAVLTSGGAGEQF
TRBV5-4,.,ATSSGLLSYEQY
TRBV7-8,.,ATRASGGNSYNEQF
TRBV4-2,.,ASSQESRGGYT
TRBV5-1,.,ASNYWDRLAKNIQY
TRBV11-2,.,ASSRVGRAGGYT
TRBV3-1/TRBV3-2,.,ASSPRSGSSYNEQF
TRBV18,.,ASSPPPGGQGIRQF
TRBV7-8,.,ASSFSETGAYEQY
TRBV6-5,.,ASTRTSGAYEQY
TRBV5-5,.,ASSYRRLGGSIDTQY
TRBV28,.,ASSLWTGDNEAF
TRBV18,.,ASSLAGGKETQY
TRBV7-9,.,ASSNQGTPRVEQY
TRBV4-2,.,ASSQEPGGTDTQY
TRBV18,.,ASSHRIQRGAVSTDTQY
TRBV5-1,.,ASSTRLAGGNTNTGELF
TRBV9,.,ASSVDWTSGSSGYNEQF
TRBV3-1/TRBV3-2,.,ASSQARGGEKLF
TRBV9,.,ASSGLAGRDYEQY
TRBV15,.,ATSRGTGTAYGYT
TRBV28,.,ASSPTGAYEQY
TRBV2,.,ATPITNRDRGPSSTDTQY
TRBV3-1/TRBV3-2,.,ASSQDLRGGAKNIQY
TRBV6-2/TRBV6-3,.,ASSYWPREEGEQY
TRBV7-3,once,ASSLSGQETQY
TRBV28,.,ASSPFSGGPHTYEQY
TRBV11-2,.,ASSAGGSSSEAF
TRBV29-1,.,SVDSGKLF
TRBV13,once,ASSLGGLKPQH
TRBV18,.,ASSPWAQGEFAF
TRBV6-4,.,ATSSGAPEAF
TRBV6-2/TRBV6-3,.,ASSYSVGGVRETQY
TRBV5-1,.,ASSRGPGANVLT
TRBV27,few,ASSLSGSLGYT
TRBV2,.,ASRPPSGGYEQY
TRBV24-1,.,ATSGGLAGRLGNEQF
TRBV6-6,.,ASSQPTVITNYGYT